The source of this T cell receptor beta chain is a study of beta chain features in type 1 diabetes. Germline CDR1 and CDR2: SGHVS and FNYEAQ. The CDR3 totals 17 residues. Unmatched junction bases numbered 12, after V lost 4 bases and J lost 7 bases. Expressed TCRB transcripts got sequenced, as all isolated RNA was reverse transcribed. Some clones are missing from TCRdb's copy, which holds only in-frame ones; the method was immunoSEQ multiplex PCR. In the table there are around 240,000 clones, 9.6% of which are singletons. The sequenced sample consisted of naive CD4+ T cells from blood. This receptor was obtained from a woman aged 18 to 35 in good health. The chain combines TRBV7-6 with TRBJ2-1; 11 bases line up with TRBD2. The CDR3 nucleotides are TGTGCCAGCAGCTCCAACCCCAATAGCGGGAGGGGGAATGAGCAGTTCTTC. Its protein product is CASSSNPNSGRGNEQFF.